This T cell receptor beta chain was sequenced during a study of T cell clones after liver transplantation. Study-level background: Graft-donor-reactive sequences were compared with third-party-reactive TCRbeta sequences from pre-transplant mixed lymphocyte reactions. Subjects received no induction therapy and standard immunosuppression until randomization at 12-24 months post-transplant. Patients counted as tolerant after at least one year off all immunosuppression, enzymes not exceeding twice normal.

Looked up from germline, CDR1 is MDHEN and CDR2 is SYDVKM. The CDR3 is made up of 14 amino acids. The V segment lost 6 bases and the J segment 5 bases; nucleotides outside the gene matches: 5. The repertoire was sequenced with immunoSEQ multiplex PCR; TCRdb's copy has only in-frame clones and lacks some. The table records 75,000 to 100,000 clones, roughly four fifths of them present only once. This receptor was taken from a human patient who received a liver transplant. Some T cells may trace back to the graft donor. The rearrangement uses TRBV28 and TRBJ2-3; 10 bases are a match to TRBD2. The sample here was CD4+ T cells from blood, taken just over 45 months after liver transplant. CDR3 loop: CASSLAGERDTQYF. The CDR3 DNA reads as TGTGCCAGCAGCCTAGCGGGAGAGAGAGATACGCAGTATTTT.